The source of this T cell receptor beta chain is a study of early stage breast cancer tumors. Study details: About 70% of the 16 invasive tumors were ER+, PR+ and HER2-. Study-level points and caveats: Bulk DNA sequencing of unsorted cells missed chain pairing and markers. Most shared enriched TCRB sequences were commonly generated ones.

Produced via immunoSEQ multiplex PCR; TCRdb's table is partial and in-frame only. The top ten clones hold more than 8% of a sample with tens of thousands of clones, roughly three fifths of them seen once. In the case of this clone: The antigen is not known.

Trimming cost V 0 bases and J 7 bases, with 13 bases left between them. CDR1 and CDR2 from the germline V gene are GTSNPN and SVGIG (reference sequence). CDR3 length: 14 residues. Specimen: breast tumor tissue. This rearrangement joins TRBV30 to TRBJ1-5; no firm D call. This clonotype originated in a person between 45 and 65 years old with breast cancer. CDR3 region: CAWSVVQLGQPQHF. CDR3 nucleotides: TGTGCCTGGAGTGTTGTTCAGTTGGGACAGCCCCAGCATTTT.